Each of the 10 T cell receptor beta chains below was sequenced from the same sample in a study of T cell repertoires in cytomegalovirus infection. One entry per CDR3 protein, called by TCRdb with MiXCR from the reads. The sample includes about 770,000 distinct CDR3 sequences, about 28% of them seen just once. Their antigens are not known. Sequences were derived from cultured CD8+ T cells from PBMCs, sampled from culture after CMV antigen stimulation. The receptors originated from a human donor in good health (CMV status not recorded). Some clones in this sample may be carry-over from other donors' samples.

The genes are TRBV13 and TRBJ2-2; no clear D gene. This CDR3 region has 16 residues. Trimming removed 0 bases at V and 7 bases at J, with 15 bases between. Germline CDR1 and CDR2: PRHDT and FYEKMQ (reference sequence). The chain's CDR3 is CASSLGLQVFLGELFF. The CDR3 DNA sequence: TGTGCCAGCAGCTTAGGCCTTCAGGTATTCCTCGGGGAGCTGTTTTTT.

The chain has TRBV23-1 and TRBJ1-5; D gene ambiguous. TRBV23-1 is identified as an open reading frame with a role that is uncertain. The V gene lost 1 base and the J gene lost 6 bases, with 4 bases spanning the gap. CDR3 length: 12 residues. The CDR3: CASSQWGQPQHF. DNA for the CDR3: TGCGCCAGCAGTCAATGGGGTCAGCCCCAGCATTTT.

This clonotype occurred many times. V and J are TRBV7-9 and TRBJ1-4, with 7 positions matching TRBD1. CDR1 is SEHNR and CDR2 is FQNEAQ in the germline V gene (reference sequence). V lost 6 bases and J lost 5; bases outside the gene matches: 3. The length of the CDR3 is 13 residues. DNA for the CDR3: TGTGCCAGCAGAGGACAGGAGAATGAAAAACTGTTTTTT. This translates into CASRGQENEKLFF.

The chain carries TRBV27 and TRBJ2-7, with 10 bases lining up with TRBD1. The CDR3 extends over 13 amino acids. From germline, CDR1 is MNHEY and CDR2 SMNVEV (reference sequence). J gave up 4 bases and V 6 bases, and 3 bases lay outside the gene matches. Here the CDR3 reads CASRGQGEYEQYF. In DNA form, the CDR3 reads TGTGCCAGCAGAGGACAGGGGGAATACGAGCAGTACTTC.

This chain connects TRBV7-4 to TRBJ2-1, with TRBD1 matching 7 bases. The V segment lost 5 bases and the J segment 2 bases; nucleotides outside the gene matches: 9. CDR3 size: 16 residues. Germline loops: CDR1 SGHVT, CDR2 SQSDAQ. This CDR3 is CASSQPRDSAYNEQFF. CDR3 sequence (DNA): TGTGCCAGCAGCCAACCCCGGGACAGTGCCTACAATGAGCAGTTCTTC. Full variable domain (outside the CDR3, taken from reference TRBV7-4 and TRBJ2-1): GAGVSQSPRYKVAKRGRDVALRCDSISGHVTLYWYRQTLGQGSEVLTYSQSDAQRDKSGRPSGRFSAERPERSVSTLKIQRTEQGDSAVYLCASSQPRDSAYNEQFFGPGTRLTVL.

As regards this clonotype: A much more abundant neighbour one base away suggests this may be a read error. V and J are TRBV6-2 or TRBV6-3 and TRBJ1-1; 9 nucleotides align to TRBD1. Germline V lookup: CDR1 MNHEY, CDR2 SVGEGT. This CDR3 comprises 14 residues. CDR3 in DNA: TGTGCCAGCAATTACGTCGGGACAGGGACTGAAGCTTTCTTT. This translates into CASNYVGTGTEAFF.

About this clonotype: It may be a read error: a sequence one base away is much more abundant. The chain has TRBV7-2 and TRBJ1-2, with D unresolved. The CDR3 runs to 15 residues. Trimming took off 1 base at V and 2 bases at J, with 11 bases between the two ends. CDR1 and CDR2 (germline): SGHTA, FQGNSA. DNA for the CDR3: TGTGCCAGCAGCTTAGATCCCGAAAGAAACTATGGCTACACCTTC. Its translation is CASSLDPERNYGYTF.

The table lists this clonotype with many counts. The CDR3 DNA reads TGTGCCAGCAGCTTAGGAGGGGGCTTAGTAGAGACCCAGTACTTC. Its protein is CASSLGGGLVETQYF. This chain links TRBV7-8 with TRBJ2-5; 7 bases fit TRBD1. V trimming: 1 base; J trimming: 4 bases; junction bases outside the gene matches: 6. The CDR3 has 15 residues. Germline V CDR1 and CDR2: SGHVS, FQNEAQ.

The genes are TRBV30 and TRBJ2-1, with 8 bases that match TRBD2. The CDR3 contains 15 residues. Germline CDR1 is GTSNPN and CDR2 is SVGIG (reference sequence). V lost 4 bases to trimming and J lost 6 bases; unmatched junction nucleotides: 11. The CDR3 nucleotides are TGTGCCTGGATCTGTAGCGGGGATGCGGGCAATGAGCAGTTCTTC. It specifies CAWICSGDAGNEQFF.

This clonotype was counted ten times or more. V is TRBV7-6 and J is TRBJ2-3, with 12 bases aligning to TRBD2. The CDR3 contains 16 residues. CDR1 is SGHVS, CDR2 FNYEAQ, per germline. Trimming cost V 4 bases and J 3 bases; bases outside gene matches: 5. CDR3 residues: CASSSPTSGGTDTQYF. CDR3 DNA sequence: TGTGCCAGCAGCTCCCCGACTAGCGGGGGAACAGATACGCAGTATTTT.